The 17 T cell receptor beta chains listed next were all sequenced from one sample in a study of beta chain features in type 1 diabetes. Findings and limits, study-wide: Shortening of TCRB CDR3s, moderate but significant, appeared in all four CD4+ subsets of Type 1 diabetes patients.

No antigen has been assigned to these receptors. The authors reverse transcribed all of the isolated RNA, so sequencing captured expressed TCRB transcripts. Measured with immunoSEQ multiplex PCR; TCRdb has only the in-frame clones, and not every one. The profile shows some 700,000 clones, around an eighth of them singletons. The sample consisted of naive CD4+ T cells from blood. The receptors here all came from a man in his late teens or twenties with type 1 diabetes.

The CDR3 spells CASARIQTGNTGELFF. For the CDR3, the DNA is TGTGCTAGTGCCCGAATCCAGACAGGGAACACCGGGGAGCTGTTTTTT. V gene TRBV12-5 combines with J gene TRBJ2-2, with D perhaps matching TRBD1 (6 bases). This CDR3 region has 16 residues. Looked up from germline, CDR1 is LGHNT and CDR2 is FRNRAP. The V gene lost 7 bases and the J gene lost 1 base, with 16 bases spanning the gap.

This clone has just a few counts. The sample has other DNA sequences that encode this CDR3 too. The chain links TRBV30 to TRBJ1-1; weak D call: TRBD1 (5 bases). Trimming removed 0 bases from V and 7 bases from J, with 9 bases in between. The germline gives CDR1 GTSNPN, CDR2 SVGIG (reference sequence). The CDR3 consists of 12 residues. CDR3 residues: CAWSVRGSEAFF. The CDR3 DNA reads TGTGCCTGGAGTGTACGGGGCAGTGAAGCTTTCTTT. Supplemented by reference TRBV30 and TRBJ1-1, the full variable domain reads SQTIHQWPATLVQPVGSPLSLECTVEGTSNPNLYWYRQAAGRGLQLLFYSVGIGQISSEVPQNLSASRPQDRQFILSSKKLLLSDSGFYLCAWSVRGSEAFFGQGTRLTVV.

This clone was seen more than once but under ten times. CDR3 sequence (DNA): TGTGCCTGGAGGCACGTGTCGTGGGAGACCCAGTACTTC. Its translation: CAWRHVSWETQYF. This chain joins TRBV30 and TRBJ2-5; D is unclear. The length of the CDR3 is 13 residues. CDR1 is GTSNPN, CDR2 SVGIG, per germline (reference sequence). V was trimmed by 3 bases and J by 5 bases, leaving 13 bases between them. The full variable domain, in which reference TRBV30 and TRBJ2-5 provide the parts outside the CDR3, is SQTIHQWPATLVQPVGSPLSLECTVEGTSNPNLYWYRQAAGRGLQLLFYSVGIGQISSEVPQNLSASRPQDRQFILSSKKLLLSDSGFYLCAWRHVSWETQYFGPGTRLLVL.

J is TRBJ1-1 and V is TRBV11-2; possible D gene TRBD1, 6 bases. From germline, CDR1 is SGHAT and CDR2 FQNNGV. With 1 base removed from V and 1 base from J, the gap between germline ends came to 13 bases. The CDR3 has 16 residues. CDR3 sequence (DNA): TGTGCCAGCAGCTTAGCTCCCACAGGGACGAACACTGAAGCTTTCTTT. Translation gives CASSLAPTGTNTEAFF.

Written as DNA, the CDR3 is TGTGCCAGCAGTTACTTACCCCAAGGGGGGACCCAGTACTTC. Translation: CASSYLPQGGTQYF. J is TRBJ2-5 and V is TRBV6-5; D perhaps matches TRBD1 (6 bases). There are 14 residues in the CDR3. Per germline, CDR1 MNHEY and CDR2 SVGAGI. V shed 1 base and J shed 7 bases, with 13 bases lying between them.

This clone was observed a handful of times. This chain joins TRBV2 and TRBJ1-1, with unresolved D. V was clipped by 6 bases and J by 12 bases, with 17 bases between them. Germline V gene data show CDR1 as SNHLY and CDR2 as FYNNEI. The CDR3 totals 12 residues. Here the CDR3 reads CASSLTLTSPFF. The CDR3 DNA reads TGTGCCAGCAGCCTTACCTTGACGTCACCTTTCTTT.

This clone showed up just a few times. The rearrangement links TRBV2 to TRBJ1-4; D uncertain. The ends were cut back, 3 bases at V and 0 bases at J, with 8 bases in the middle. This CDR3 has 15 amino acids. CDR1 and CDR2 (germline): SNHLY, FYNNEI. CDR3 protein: CASSDDAATNEKLFF. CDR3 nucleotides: TGTGCCAGCAGTGATGACGCGGCAACTAATGAAAAACTGTTTTTT.

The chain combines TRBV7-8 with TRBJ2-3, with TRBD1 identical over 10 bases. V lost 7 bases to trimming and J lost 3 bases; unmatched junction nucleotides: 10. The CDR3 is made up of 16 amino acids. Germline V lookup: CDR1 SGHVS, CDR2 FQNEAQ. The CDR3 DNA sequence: TGTGCCAGCACCGAAATGGGGACAGGGGCAACAGATACGCAGTATTTT. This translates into CASTEMGTGATDTQYF.

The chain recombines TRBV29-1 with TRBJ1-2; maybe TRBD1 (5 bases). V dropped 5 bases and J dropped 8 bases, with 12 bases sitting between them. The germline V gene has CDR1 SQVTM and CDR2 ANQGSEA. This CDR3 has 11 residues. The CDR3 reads CSVSLGEGYTF. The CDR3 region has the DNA TGCAGCGTTTCGTTAGGGGAAGGCTACACCTTC.

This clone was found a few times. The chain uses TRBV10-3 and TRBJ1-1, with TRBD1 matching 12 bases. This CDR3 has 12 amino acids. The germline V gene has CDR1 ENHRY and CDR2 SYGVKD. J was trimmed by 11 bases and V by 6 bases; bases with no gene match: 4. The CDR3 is CAIRGQGAWAFF. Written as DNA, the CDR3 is TGTGCCATCAGGGGACAGGGGGCTTGGGCTTTCTTT.

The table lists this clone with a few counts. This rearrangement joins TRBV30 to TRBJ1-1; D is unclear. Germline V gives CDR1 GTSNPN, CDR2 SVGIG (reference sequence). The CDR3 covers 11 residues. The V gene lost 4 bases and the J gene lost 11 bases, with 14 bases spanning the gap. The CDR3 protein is CAWKSRTDAFF. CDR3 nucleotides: TGTGCCTGGAAGTCCAGGACGGATGCTTTCTTT.

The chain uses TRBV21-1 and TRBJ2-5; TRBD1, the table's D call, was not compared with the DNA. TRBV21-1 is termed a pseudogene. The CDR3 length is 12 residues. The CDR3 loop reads CASSNSGETQYF. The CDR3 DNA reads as TGTGCCAGCAGTAATTCAGGAGAGACCCAGTACTTC.

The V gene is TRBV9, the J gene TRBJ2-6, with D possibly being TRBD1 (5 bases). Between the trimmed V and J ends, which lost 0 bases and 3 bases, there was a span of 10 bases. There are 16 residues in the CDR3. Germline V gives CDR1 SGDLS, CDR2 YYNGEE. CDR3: CASSVVSGFGANVLTF. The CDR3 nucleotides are TGTGCCAGCAGCGTAGTGTCAGGGTTTGGGGCCAACGTCCTGACTTTC. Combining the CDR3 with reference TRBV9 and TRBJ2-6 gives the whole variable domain DSGVTQTPKHLITATGQRVTLRCSPRSGDLSVYWYQQSLDQGLQFLIQYYNGEERAKGNILERFSAQQFPDLHSELNLSSLELGDSALYFCASSVVSGFGANVLTFGAGSRLTVL.

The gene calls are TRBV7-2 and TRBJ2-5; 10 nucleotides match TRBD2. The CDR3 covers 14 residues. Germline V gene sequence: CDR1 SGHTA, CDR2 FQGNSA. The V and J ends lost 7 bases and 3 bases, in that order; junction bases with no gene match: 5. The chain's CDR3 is CASISGGAKETQYF. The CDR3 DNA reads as TGTGCCAGCATCAGCGGGGGGGCGAAAGAGACCCAGTACTTC.

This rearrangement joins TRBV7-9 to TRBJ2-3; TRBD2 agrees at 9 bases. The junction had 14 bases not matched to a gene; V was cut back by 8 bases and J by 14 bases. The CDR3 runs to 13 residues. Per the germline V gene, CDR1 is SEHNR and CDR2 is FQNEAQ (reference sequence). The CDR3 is CASGPFQRGELYF. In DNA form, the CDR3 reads TGTGCCAGCGGCCCCTTCCAGCGGGGGGAACTGTATTTT.

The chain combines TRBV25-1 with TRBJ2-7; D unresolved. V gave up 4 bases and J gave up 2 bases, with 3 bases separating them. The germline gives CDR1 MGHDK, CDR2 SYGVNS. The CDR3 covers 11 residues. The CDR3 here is CASSAPYEQYF. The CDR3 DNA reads TGTGCCAGCAGTGCTCCCTACGAGCAGTACTTC.

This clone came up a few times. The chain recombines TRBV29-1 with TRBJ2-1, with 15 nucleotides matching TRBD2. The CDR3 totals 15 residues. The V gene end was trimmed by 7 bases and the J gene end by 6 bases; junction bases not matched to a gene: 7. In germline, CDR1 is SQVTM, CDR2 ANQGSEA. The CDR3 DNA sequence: TGCAGCGCTGCCGGACTAGCGGGGGGGCGCAATGAGCAGTTCTTC. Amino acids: CSAAGLAGGRNEQFF.